This T cell receptor (beta chain) is from a study of Ad26.COV2.S vaccination and SARS-CoV-2 variants. Deletions cut 0 bases from V and 2 bases from J, with 12 bases between. Germline V gene data show CDR1 as LGHNA and CDR2 as YSLEER. This CDR3 has 16 amino acids. Treatment defined: around 19 received Ad26.COV2.S at low or high dose, single or two shots; a few received placebo; per-sample allocation not given. Sample collection was performed on day 63 after the first vaccine or placebo injection. Only in-frame clones appear in the TCRdb table, and some are missing; sequencing was by immunoSEQ multiplex PCR. Among under 550,000 clones, over 75% were seen once, and the ten largest hold about 3.6%.

This TCR came from a person aged 18 to 59 who received the Ad26.COV2.S COVID-19 vaccine or a placebo. The source was peripheral blood, collected in a trial of Ad26.COV2.S vaccine versus placebo. V gene TRBV4-3 combines with J gene TRBJ2-3; D possibly matches TRBD1 or TRBD2 (5 bases each). DNA for the CDR3: TGCGCCAGCAGCCAAGATGGGCCCGGGGCCACAGATACGCAGTATTTT. This sequence encodes CASSQDGPGATDTQYF.